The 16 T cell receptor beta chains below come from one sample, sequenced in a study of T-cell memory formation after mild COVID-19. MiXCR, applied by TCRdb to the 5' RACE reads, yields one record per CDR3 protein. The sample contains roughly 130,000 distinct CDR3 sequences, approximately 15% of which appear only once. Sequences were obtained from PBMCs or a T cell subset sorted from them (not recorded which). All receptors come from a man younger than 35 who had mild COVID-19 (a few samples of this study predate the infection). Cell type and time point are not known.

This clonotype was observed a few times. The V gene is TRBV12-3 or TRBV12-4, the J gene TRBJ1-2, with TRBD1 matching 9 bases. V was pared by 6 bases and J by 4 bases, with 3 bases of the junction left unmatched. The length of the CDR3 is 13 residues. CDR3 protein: CASRLTGGYGYTF. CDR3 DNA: TGTGCCAGCAGACTGACAGGGGGCTATGGCTACACCTTC.

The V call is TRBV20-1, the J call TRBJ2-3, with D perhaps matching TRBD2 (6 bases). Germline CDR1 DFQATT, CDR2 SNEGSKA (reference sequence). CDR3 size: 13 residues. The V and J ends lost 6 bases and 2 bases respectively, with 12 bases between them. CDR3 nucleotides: TGCAGTGCCGATGGCGGGGACACAGATACGCAGTATTTT. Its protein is CSADGGDTDTQYF.

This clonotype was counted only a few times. This chain's CDR3 is CASSQRGGAYNEQFF. The CDR3 coding sequence is TGTGCCAGCAGCCAGCGGGGGGGAGCCTACAATGAGCAGTTCTTC. The rearrangement links TRBV5-6 to TRBJ2-1; TRBD2 agrees at 10 bases. CDR3 length: 15 residues. V trimming: 4 bases; J trimming: 2 bases; junction bases outside the gene matches: 3. CDR1 and CDR2 (germline): SGHDT, YYEEEE.

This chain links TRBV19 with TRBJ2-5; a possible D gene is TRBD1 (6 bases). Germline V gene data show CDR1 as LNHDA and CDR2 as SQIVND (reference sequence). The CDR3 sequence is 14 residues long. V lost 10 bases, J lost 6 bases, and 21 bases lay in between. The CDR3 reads CANWGKQGRKTQYF. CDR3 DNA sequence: TGTGCCAACTGGGGAAAACAGGGTAGGAAGACCCAGTACTTC.

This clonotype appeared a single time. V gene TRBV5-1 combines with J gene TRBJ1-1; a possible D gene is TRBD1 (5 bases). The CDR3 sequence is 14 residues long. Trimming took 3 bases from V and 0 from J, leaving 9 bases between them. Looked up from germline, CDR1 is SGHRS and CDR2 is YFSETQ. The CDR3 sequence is CASSSLQVNTEAFF. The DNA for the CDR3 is TGCGCCAGCAGCTCCCTACAGGTGAACACTGAAGCTTTCTTT.

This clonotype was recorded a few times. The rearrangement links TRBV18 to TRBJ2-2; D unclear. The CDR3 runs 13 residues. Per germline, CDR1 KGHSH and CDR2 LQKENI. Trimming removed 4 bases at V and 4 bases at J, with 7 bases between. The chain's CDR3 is CASSLSSTGELFF. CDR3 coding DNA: TGTGCCAGCTCACTAAGCTCCACCGGGGAGCTGTTTTTT.

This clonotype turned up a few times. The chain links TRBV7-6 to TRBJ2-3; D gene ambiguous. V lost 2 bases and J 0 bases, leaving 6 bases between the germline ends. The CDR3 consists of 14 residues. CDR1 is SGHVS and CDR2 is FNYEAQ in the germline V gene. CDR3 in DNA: TGTGCCAGCAGCTTAATGGCTAGCACAGATACGCAGTATTTT. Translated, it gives CASSLMASTDTQYF.

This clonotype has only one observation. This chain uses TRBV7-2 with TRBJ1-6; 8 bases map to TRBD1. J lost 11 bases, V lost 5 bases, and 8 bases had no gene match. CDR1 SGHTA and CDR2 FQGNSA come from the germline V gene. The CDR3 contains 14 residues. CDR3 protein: CASSTDRVNTPLHF. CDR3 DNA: TGTGCCAGCAGCACGGACAGGGTCAATACACCCCTCCACTTT.

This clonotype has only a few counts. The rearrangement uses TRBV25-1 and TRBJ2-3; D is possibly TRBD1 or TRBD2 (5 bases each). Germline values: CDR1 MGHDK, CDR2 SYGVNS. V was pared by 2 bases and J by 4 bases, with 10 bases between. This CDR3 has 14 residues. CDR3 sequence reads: CASSEPQGADTQYF. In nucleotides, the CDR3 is TGTGCCAGCAGTGAACCGCAGGGAGCAGATACGCAGTATTTT. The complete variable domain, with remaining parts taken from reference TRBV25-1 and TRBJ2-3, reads EADIYQTPRYLVIGTGKKITLECSQTMGHDKMYWYQQDPGMELHLIHYSYGVNSTEKGDLSSESTVSRIRTEHFPLTLESARPSHTSQYLCASSEPQGADTQYFGPGTRLTVL.

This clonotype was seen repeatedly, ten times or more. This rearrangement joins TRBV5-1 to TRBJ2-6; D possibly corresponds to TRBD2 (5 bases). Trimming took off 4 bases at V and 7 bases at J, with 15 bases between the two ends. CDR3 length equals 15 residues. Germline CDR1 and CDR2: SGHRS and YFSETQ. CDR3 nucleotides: TGCGCCAGCAGCCGTCCACGGGGAGAAGCCAACGTCCTGACTTTC. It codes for CASSRPRGEANVLTF.

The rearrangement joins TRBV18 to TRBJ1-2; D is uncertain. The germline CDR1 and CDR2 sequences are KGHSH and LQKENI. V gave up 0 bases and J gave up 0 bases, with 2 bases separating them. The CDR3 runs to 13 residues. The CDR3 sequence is CASSPPANYGYTF. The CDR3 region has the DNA TGTGCCAGCTCACCACCGGCTAACTATGGCTACACCTTC.

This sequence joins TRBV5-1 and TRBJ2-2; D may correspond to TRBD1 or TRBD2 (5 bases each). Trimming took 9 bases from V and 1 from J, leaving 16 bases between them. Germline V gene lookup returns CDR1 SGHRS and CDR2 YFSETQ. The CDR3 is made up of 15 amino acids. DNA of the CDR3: TGCGCCACCGCCAGAGGGGTCCGGAACACCGGGGAGCTGTTTTTT. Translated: CATARGVRNTGELFF.

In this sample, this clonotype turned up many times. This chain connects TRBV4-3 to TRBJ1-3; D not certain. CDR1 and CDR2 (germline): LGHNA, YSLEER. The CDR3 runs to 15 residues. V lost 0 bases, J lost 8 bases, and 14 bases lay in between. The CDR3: CASSQDRNSGDTIYF. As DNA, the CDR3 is TGCGCCAGCAGCCAAGATAGGAACTCTGGGGACACCATATATTTT.

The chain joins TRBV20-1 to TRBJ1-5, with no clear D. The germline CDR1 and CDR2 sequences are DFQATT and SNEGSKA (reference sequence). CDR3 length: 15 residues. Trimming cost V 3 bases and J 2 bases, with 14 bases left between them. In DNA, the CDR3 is TGCAGTGCTAGTAGCCTCCCTTGGGGCAATCAGCCCCAGCATTTT. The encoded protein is CSASSLPWGNQPQHF.

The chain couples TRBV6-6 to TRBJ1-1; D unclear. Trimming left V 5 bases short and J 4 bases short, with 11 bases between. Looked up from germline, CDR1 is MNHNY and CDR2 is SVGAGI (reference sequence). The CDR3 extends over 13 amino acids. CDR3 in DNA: TGTGCCAGCAGTCAGCTAAGAGGCACTGAAGCTTTCTTT. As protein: CASSQLRGTEAFF.

CDR3 bases: TGTGCCAGCAGTTGGACTAGCGGGGTAGCCGGGGAGCTGTTTTTT. Its protein is CASSWTSGVAGELFF. The chain combines TRBV12-3 or TRBV12-4 with TRBJ2-2; TRBD2 matches at 12 bases. The CDR3 runs 15 residues. The ends lost 4 bases at V and 6 bases at J; junction bases unmatched: 3.